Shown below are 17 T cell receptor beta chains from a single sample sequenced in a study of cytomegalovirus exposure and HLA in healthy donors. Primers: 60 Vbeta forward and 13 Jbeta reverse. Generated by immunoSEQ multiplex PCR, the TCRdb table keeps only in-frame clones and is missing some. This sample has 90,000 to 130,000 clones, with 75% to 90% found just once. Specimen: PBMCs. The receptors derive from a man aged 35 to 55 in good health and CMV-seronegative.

The CDR3 coding sequence is TGTGCCTGGAGTCGAACCGGGACAGGGTCTTCCGAGCAGTACTTC. Amino acid sequence: CAWSRTGTGSSEQYF. The genes are TRBV30 and TRBJ2-7; 9 bases match TRBD1. The CDR3 contains 15 residues. After removal of 2 bases from V and 6 bases from J, the junction contained 11 bases not matched to a gene. Germline values: CDR1 GTSNPN, CDR2 SVGIG (reference sequence).

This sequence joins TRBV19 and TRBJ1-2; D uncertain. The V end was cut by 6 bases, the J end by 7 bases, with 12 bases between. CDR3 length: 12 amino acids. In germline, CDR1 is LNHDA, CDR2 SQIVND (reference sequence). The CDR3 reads CASSDQTGGYTF. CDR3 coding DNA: TGTGCCAGTAGCGACCAGACTGGTGGCTACACCTTC.

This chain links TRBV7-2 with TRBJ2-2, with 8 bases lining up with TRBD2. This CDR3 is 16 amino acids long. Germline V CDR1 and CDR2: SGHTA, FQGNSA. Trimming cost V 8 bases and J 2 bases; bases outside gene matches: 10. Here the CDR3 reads CASSKGLAGNTGELFF. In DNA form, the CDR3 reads TGTGCCAGCTCCAAGGGGCTAGCGGGCAACACCGGGGAGCTGTTTTTT.

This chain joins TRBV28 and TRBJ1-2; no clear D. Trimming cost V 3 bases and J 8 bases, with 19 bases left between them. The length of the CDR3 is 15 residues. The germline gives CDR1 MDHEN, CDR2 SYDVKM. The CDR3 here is CASSFPPRPRLGYTF. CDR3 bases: TGTGCCAGCAGTTTCCCCCCCAGGCCACGCTTGGGCTACACCTTC.

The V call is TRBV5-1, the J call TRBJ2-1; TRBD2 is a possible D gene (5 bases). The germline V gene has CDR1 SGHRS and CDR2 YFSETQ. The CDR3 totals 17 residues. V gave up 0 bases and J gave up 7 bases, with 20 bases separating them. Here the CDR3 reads CASSLERGGKSRNEQFF. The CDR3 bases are TGCGCCAGCAGCTTGGAACGGGGTGGAAAATCAAGAAATGAGCAGTTCTTC.

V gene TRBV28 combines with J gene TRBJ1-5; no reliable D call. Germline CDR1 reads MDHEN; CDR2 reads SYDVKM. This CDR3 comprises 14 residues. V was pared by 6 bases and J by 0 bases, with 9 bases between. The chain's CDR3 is CASREGYSNQPQHF. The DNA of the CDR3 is TGTGCCAGCAGAGAGGGTTATAGCAATCAGCCCCAGCATTTT.

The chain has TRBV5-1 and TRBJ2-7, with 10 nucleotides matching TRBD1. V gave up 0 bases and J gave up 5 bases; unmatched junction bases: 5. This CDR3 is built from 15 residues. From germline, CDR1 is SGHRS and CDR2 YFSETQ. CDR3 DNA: TGCGCCAGCAGCTTGGGTGGGACAGGGGCCCACGAGCAGTACTTC. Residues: CASSLGGTGAHEQYF.

The CDR3: CASSFYNSPLHF. Here the CDR3 DNA reads TGTGCCAGCAGCTTCTATAATTCACCCCTCCACTTT. This chain connects TRBV28 to TRBJ1-6, with unresolved D. V gave up 6 bases and J gave up 3 bases, with 3 bases separating them. The germline gives CDR1 MDHEN, CDR2 SYDVKM. This CDR3 comprises 12 residues.

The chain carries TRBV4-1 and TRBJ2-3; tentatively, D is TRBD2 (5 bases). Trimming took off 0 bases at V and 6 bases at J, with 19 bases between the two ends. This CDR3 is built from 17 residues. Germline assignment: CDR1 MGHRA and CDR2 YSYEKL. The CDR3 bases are TGCGCCAGCAGCCAAGACCCCAGCGGAAGCGTCGGGGATACGCAGTATTTT. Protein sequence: CASSQDPSGSVGDTQYF.

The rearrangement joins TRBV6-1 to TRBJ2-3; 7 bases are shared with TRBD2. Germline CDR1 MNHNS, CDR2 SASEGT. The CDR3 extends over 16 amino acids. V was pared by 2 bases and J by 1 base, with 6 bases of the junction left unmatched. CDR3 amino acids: CASSEQISGGTDTQYF. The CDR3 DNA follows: TGTGCCAGCAGTGAACAGATCAGCGGGGGCACAGATACGCAGTATTTT.

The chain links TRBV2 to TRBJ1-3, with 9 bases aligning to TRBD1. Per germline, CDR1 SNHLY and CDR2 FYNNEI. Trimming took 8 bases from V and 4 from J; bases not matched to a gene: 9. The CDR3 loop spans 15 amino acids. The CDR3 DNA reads TGTGCCAGCGGCAGGGACAGGGCAGCGGGAAACACCATATATTTT. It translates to CASGRDRAAGNTIYF.

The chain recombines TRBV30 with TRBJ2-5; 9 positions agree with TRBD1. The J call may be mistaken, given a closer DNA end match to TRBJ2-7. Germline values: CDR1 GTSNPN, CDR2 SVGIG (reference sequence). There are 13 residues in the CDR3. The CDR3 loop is CAWGLQGAHEQYF. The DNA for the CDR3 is TGTGCCTGGGGTTTACAGGGGGCCCACGAGCAGTACTTC.

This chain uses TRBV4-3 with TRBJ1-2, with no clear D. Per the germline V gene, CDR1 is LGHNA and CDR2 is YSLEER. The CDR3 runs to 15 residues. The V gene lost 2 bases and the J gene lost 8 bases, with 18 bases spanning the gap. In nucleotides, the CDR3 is TGCGCCAGCAGCCAAACGACCGGGGTACAAGGCGGCTACACCTTC. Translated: CASSQTTGVQGGYTF.

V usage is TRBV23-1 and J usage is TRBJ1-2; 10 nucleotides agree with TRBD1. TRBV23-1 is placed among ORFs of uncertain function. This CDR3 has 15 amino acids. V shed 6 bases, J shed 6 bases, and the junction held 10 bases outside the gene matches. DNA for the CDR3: TGCGCCAGCAGAAGCGGGACAGGGGTGTTGCATGGCTACACCTTC. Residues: CASRSGTGVLHGYTF.

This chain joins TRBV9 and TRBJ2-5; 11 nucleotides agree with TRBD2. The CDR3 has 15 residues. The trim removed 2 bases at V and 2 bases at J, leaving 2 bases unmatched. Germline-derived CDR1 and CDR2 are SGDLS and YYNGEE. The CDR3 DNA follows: TGTGCCAGCAGCGTGACTAGCGGGACACAAGAGACCCAGTACTTC. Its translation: CASSVTSGTQETQYF.

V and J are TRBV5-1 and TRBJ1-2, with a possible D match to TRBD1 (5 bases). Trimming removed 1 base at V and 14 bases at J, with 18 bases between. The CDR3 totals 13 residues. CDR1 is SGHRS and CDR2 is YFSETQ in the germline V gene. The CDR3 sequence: CASSLPGDGMWTF. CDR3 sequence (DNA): TGCGCCAGCAGCTTGCCGGGGGATGGGATGTGGACCTTC.

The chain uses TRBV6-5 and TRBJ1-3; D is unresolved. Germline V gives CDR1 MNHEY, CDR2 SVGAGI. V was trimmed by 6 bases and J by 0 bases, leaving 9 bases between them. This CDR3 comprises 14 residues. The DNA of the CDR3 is TGTGCCAGCAGCCGAAGCGACTCTGGAAACACCATATATTTT. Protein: CASSRSDSGNTIYF.